This passage covers 20 T cell receptor beta chains from one sample sequenced in a study of low-dose radiotherapy and immunotherapy resistance in tumors. Time point defined: before trial treatment. Both TCRalpha and TCRbeta chains were reverse transcribed with V-gene-specific primers. Both a constant-region primer and a V-primer adapter served to amplify TCRs across 15 to 25 PCR cycles. TCRdb used MiXCR to reprocess the reads, holding one entry per CDR3 protein. This sample carries 64,000 or so distinct CDR3 sequences, around 27% of them seen once, and the ten largest clones take roughly 6.5%. The sequencing here drew on PBMCs, taken before treatment. The receptor set was obtained from a male donor with rectosigmoid adenocarcinoma.

This clonotype showed up many times. The chain is built from TRBV2 and TRBJ2-3, with 7 bases lining up with TRBD2. Germline-derived CDR1 and CDR2 are SNHLY and FYNNEI. The CDR3 loop spans 15 amino acids. Germline trimming cut 3 bases from V and 2 bases from J; bases unmatched to any gene: 5. The CDR3 bases are TGTGCCAGCAGTGAGCCGCGGGGGACCACAGATACGCAGTATTTT. Translation: CASSEPRGTTDTQYF.

Points on this clonotype: Because the CDR3's place on the DNA is in doubt, the DNA is left out and the CDR3 is given as listed by TCRdb. The chain carries TRBV2 and TRBJ2-2; the table names TRBD1, a call not compared with the DNA. 14 amino acids form the CDR3, both terminal residues included. Germline V gene sequence: CDR1 SNHLY, CDR2 FYNNEI. CDR3 loop: CASSETFAGELFFF.

The sample holds many counts of this clonotype. The genes are TRBV7-2 and TRBJ1-4; the D gene is possibly TRBD1 (6 bases). This CDR3 has 16 amino acids. Germline CDR1 and CDR2: SGHTA and FQGNSA. The V and J ends lost 4 bases and 1 base respectively, with 13 bases between them. The chain's CDR3 is CASSSQGLQTNEKLFF. The CDR3 nucleotides are TGTGCCAGCAGCTCACAGGGACTGCAAACTAATGAAAAACTGTTTTTT.

On this clonotype itself: Only one base separates this from a far larger clonotype, so it likely reflects a read error. In DNA form, the CDR3 reads TGTGCCAGCACCAGGGGATTCGGACAAGAGACCCAGTACTTC. This codes for CASTRGFGQETQYF. The chain recombines TRBV7-2 with TRBJ2-5, with D possibly matching TRBD1 (6 bases). Between the trimmed V and J ends, which lost 7 bases and 2 bases, there was a span of 14 bases. The CDR3 sequence is 14 residues long. Germline V gene sequence: CDR1 SGHTA, CDR2 FQGNSA.

Comments on this clonotype: This is likely an artifact of a read error, given a far larger clone one base away. This CDR3 reads CASTDTGGLFF. In DNA form, the CDR3 reads TGTGCCAGCACCGACACCGGGGGGCTGTTTTTT. The chain employs TRBV7-9 and TRBJ2-2, with D perhaps TRBD2 (6 bases). This CDR3 has 11 amino acids. CDR1 is SEHNR and CDR2 is FQNEAQ in the germline V gene (reference sequence). Complete variable domain (other parts from reference TRBV7-9 and TRBJ2-2): DTGVSQNPRHKITKRGQNVTFRCDPISEHNRLYWYRQTLGQGPEFLTYFQNEAQLEKSRLLSDRFSAERPKGSFSTLEIQRTEQGDSAMYLCASTDTGGLFFGEGSRLTVL.

This clonotype turned up a few times. The chain is built from TRBV20-1 and TRBJ2-1; D is undetermined. This CDR3 has 12 amino acids. Trimming removed 5 bases from V and 6 bases from J, with 11 bases in between. The germline V gene encodes CDR1 DFQATT and CDR2 SNEGSKA (reference sequence). CDR3 bases: TGCAGTGCTCCCGAGAAGTTCAATGAGCAGTTCTTC. It yields the protein CSAPEKFNEQFF.

This clonotype has ten or more counts. The chain links TRBV12-3 or TRBV12-4 to TRBJ1-5; 9 bases align to TRBD1. There are 17 residues in the CDR3. The J segment lost 2 bases and the V segment lost 5 bases, leaving 10 bases of the junction unmatched. The CDR3 DNA sequence: TGTGCCAGCAGTCCACGGAGGGACAGGGAGGGCAATCAGCCCCAGCATTTT. Translation gives CASSPRRDREGNQPQHF.

In this sample, this clonotype turned up many times. The genes are TRBV11-2 and TRBJ1-2, with 7 bases that match TRBD1. The germline CDR1 and CDR2 sequences are SGHAT and FQNNGV. This CDR3 is built from 15 residues. The ends lost 1 base at V and 4 bases at J; junction bases unmatched: 6. The CDR3 spells CASSLAATGTYGYTF. CDR3 sequence (DNA): TGTGCCAGCAGCTTAGCGGCGACAGGGACCTATGGCTACACCTTC.

At least ten counts were recorded for this clonotype. V usage is TRBV5-1 and J usage is TRBJ2-1, with TRBD2 matching over 10 bases. V trimming: 0 bases; J trimming: 12 bases; junction bases outside the gene matches: 12. Germline assignment: CDR1 SGHRS and CDR2 YFSETQ. The CDR3 is 16 amino acids. DNA for the CDR3: TGCGCCAGCAGCTTGGGGGCACTAGCGGGAAGTGAGGCGCAGTTCTTC. Amino acid sequence: CASSLGALAGSEAQFF. Variable domain in full (rest from reference TRBV5-1 and TRBJ2-1): KAGVTQTPRYLIKTRGQQVTLSCSPISGHRSVSWYQQTPGQGLQFLFEYFSETQRNKGNFPGRFSGRQFSNSRSEMNVSTLELGDSALYLCASSLGALAGSEAQFFGPGTRLTVL.

This clonotype was detected ten times or more. This sequence joins TRBV9 and TRBJ2-2; no definite D call. V lost 0 bases, J lost 3 bases, and 6 bases lay in between. Germline V gene lookup returns CDR1 SGDLS and CDR2 YYNGEE. CDR3 length equals 14 residues. CDR3 DNA: TGTGCCAGCAGCGTAGACAGATACACCGGGGAGCTGTTTTTT. Its protein is CASSVDRYTGELFF.

The rearrangement uses TRBV29-1 and TRBJ1-1, with 7 bases fitting TRBD1. This CDR3 comprises 12 residues. Germline loops: CDR1 SQVTM, CDR2 ANQGSEA. Unmatched junction bases numbered 3, after V lost 7 bases and J lost 1 base. CDR3 sequence (DNA): TGCAGCGCGGACAGGACGAACACTGAAGCTTTCTTT. Its protein product is CSADRTNTEAFF.

This clonotype occurred many times. The CDR3 coding sequence is TGTGCCAGCAGTGAAGAGGAGGAGGGGGAGATACAAGAGACCCAGTACTTC. Translation gives CASSEEEEGEIQETQYF. The chain couples TRBV2 to TRBJ2-5; D possibly uses TRBD1 or TRBD2 (6 bases each). This CDR3 spans 17 amino acids. V dropped 1 base and J dropped 2 bases, with 17 bases sitting between them. Germline V CDR1 and CDR2: SNHLY, FYNNEI.

In this sample, this clonotype turned up many times. The V call is TRBV2, the J call TRBJ1-5; D is perhaps TRBD1 (5 bases). Germline CDR1 SNHLY, CDR2 FYNNEI. The CDR3 covers 14 residues. The V end lost 4 bases, the J end lost 0 bases, and 7 bases lay between the germline ends. Here the CDR3 reads CASSGQTSNQPQHF. CDR3 sequence (DNA): TGTGCCAGCAGTGGACAGACTAGCAATCAGCCCCAGCATTTT.

This clonotype was counted ten times or more. The chain carries TRBV5-4 and TRBJ2-7, with D perhaps matching TRBD1 or TRBD2 (7 bases each). The germline V and J ends were trimmed by 0 bases and 3 bases, with 19 bases remaining between them. Germline lookup yields CDR1 SGHNT and CDR2 YYREEE (reference sequence). The CDR3 loop spans 17 amino acids. This CDR3 is CASSLGAGGATDYEQYF. The DNA of the CDR3 is TGTGCCAGCAGCTTGGGGGCAGGGGGGGCCACGGACTACGAGCAGTACTTC.

This clonotype was detected only a few times. CDR3 in amino acids: CASSSWTGGRETQYF. In DNA, the CDR3 is TGTGCCAGCAGTTCCTGGACAGGGGGCAGGGAGACCCAGTACTTC. The rearrangement joins TRBV27 to TRBJ2-5; TRBD1 agrees at 11 bases. In germline, CDR1 is MNHEY, CDR2 SMNVEV (reference sequence). This CDR3 is built from 15 residues. The V segment lost 4 bases and the J segment 5 bases; nucleotides outside the gene matches: 6.

At least ten counts were recorded for this clonotype. The chain uses TRBV24-1 and TRBJ2-1, with 8 bases identical to TRBD2. This CDR3 is 18 amino acids long. V lost 9 bases to trimming and J lost 4 bases; unmatched junction nucleotides: 19. Germline values: CDR1 KGHDR, CDR2 SFDVKD. Written as DNA, the CDR3 is TGTGCCACCGCCTCTCGGGGGGGATGGACAGAGACTTACAATGAGCAGTTCTTC. It translates to CATASRGGWTETYNEQFF.

The chain joins TRBV28 to TRBJ2-2; D is possibly TRBD2 (6 bases). The CDR3 runs to 15 residues. Germline loops: CDR1 MDHEN, CDR2 SYDVKM. V lost 5 bases and J lost 4, with 14 bases in between. The CDR3 sequence is CASSRGSAGTGELFF. The CDR3 nucleotides are TGTGCCAGCAGTCGAGGATCAGCGGGCACCGGGGAGCTGTTTTTT.

With respect to this clonotype: This probably arose from a read error, given a far larger clone one base away. This sequence joins TRBV12-3 or TRBV12-4 and TRBJ2-1; 8 nucleotides match TRBD1. Germline trimming cut 3 bases from V and 10 bases from J; bases unmatched to any gene: 8. This CDR3 is 14 amino acids long. The CDR3 loop reads CASSFRQGANEQFF. CDR3 DNA sequence: TGTGCCAGCAGTTTCAGGCAGGGGGCAAACGAGCAGTTCTTC.

This clonotype showed up just once. The likely explanation is a read error, given a far larger clone one base away. The rearrangement uses TRBV5-6 and TRBJ2-5; D may be TRBD1 or TRBD2 (5 bases each). This CDR3 is built from 13 residues. Trimming removed 4 bases from V and 1 base from J, with 8 bases in between. The V gene's germline CDR1 is SGHDT and CDR2 YYEEEE. DNA of the CDR3: TGTGCCAGCAGCAGAGGGGCCCAAGAGACCCAGTACTTC. Its translation is CASSRGAQETQYF.

This clonotype was detected ten times or more. The chain recombines TRBV28 with TRBJ2-3, with 9 bases identical to TRBD2. This CDR3 is 14 amino acids long. V was clipped by 7 bases and J by 3 bases; unmatched bases: 5. The germline V gene has CDR1 MDHEN and CDR2 SYDVKM. The CDR3, as DNA: TGTGCCAGCACACGGCTAGCGGGGACAGATACGCAGTATTTT. Its translation is CASTRLAGTDTQYF.